Described below is a single T cell receptor beta chain sequence and its context. Its cognate antigen has yet to be identified. No much larger clonotype is one base removed from it; base qualities were not supplied. From V the trimming removes 2 bases and from J it removes 8 bases, while the gene matches leave 5 bases of the junction unaccounted for. The CDR3 goes from the cysteine to the phenylalanine over 14 residues. Solely the CDR3 DNA is kept, with 42 bases framed from the first base. The germline V gene specifies MNHEY as CDR1 and SVGAGI as CDR2. The sample is drawn from a study of blood T cell repertoires in COVID-19 (dated by TCRdb to about 2020). For context, the study as a whole: Samples covering the acute and convalescent phases of COVID-19 were provided by collaborators in the United States, Italy and Spain. The prospective study material was composed of cDNA or gDNA derived from T cells, B-cell-depleted T cells, or PBMCs. The dataset comprised deeply sampled blood TCRbeta repertoires from subjects exposed to, actively infected with, or recovered from COVID-19. The repertoires were released in a freely available public database meant as a resource for research on the immune response to SARS-CoV-2. Samples came from the ongoing ImmuneRACE study (first 160 participants) plus 1,254 subjects from 6 global collaborators. The sample metadata nearly always contained a de-identified subject ID, COVID-19 status, age in years and sex. Where available, HLA class I and class II types were obtained from metadata supplied by the sample provider rather than from assay-based typing. Beyond this particular receptor, the publication reports: The amount of clinical and demographic metadata varied by source and participant and was provided uncurated.

Each collaborating institution followed its own protocols to collect whole blood in K2EDTA tubes. For TCRbeta analysis, collaborators shipped samples as frozen whole blood, isolated PBMCs, or DNA extracted from either of those sample types. TCRbeta CDR3 regions were amplified from genomic DNA using the immunoSEQ Assay, a bias-controlled multiplex PCR. Processing in the source paper ran as follows. The number of nucleated cells in each sample was estimated from the amplification of reference gene primers within the assay. To quantify the absolute abundance of each unique TCRbeta CDR3 rearrangement, sequence reads were collapsed and filtered. For each sample, productive Simpson clonality was calculated as the square root of Simpson's diversity index across productive rearrangements. Sourced from immuneACCESS, this table was stored by TCRdb with only in-frame sequences that have V and J called. A share of the clones is absent; for the studies checked, an unresolved V gene accounts for under half, and the remainder has no known explanation. V and J calls and clone size are as listed in that table; D and trimming were resolved from the DNA. The sample table holds about 97,000 clones, of which around 85% were seen once. The ten largest clones add up to approximately 1.8% of the sample.

This TCR was sampled from a woman in her sixties or seventies with active or convalescent COVID-19. The sequenced sample was peripheral blood. The chain is made from TRBV6-5 and TRBJ1-5; TRBD1 aligns with 8 central bases. Here is the DNA: TGTGCCAGCAGTTACGACAGGGGTCGGGAGCCCCAGCATTTT. Its protein product is CASSYDRGREPQHF.